This TCR beta chain was identified in a study of blood T cell repertoires in COVID-19. Study overall: There were acute and convalescent COVID-19 samples, and they came from the United States, Italy and Spain. T cells, B-cell-depleted T cells, or PBMCs provided the cDNA or gDNA that served as material.

Looked up from germline, CDR1 is SGHVS and CDR2 is FQNEAQ. The ends lost 0 bases at V and 6 bases at J; junction bases unmatched: 7. This CDR3 comprises 15 residues. Study processing details: Amplifying reference gene primers gave estimates of nucleated cell counts. Sequenced by immunoSEQ multiplex PCR; TCRdb stores in-frame clones only, minus some. V, J and clone size were drawn from that table, and D and trimming were deduced from the DNA. The sample contains approximately 150,000 clones, around 83% of which appear only once. The V and J genes are TRBV7-8 and TRBJ1-2; 7 bases line up with TRBD1. The sequence came from a human donor with acute or convalescent COVID-19. The donor label of this sample is uncertain. Sequencing was done on a sample of peripheral blood. The CDR3 DNA reads TGTGCCAGCAGCTTAGCTACCAGGGGGTGGAATGGCTACACCTTC. Its protein is CASSLATRGWNGYTF.